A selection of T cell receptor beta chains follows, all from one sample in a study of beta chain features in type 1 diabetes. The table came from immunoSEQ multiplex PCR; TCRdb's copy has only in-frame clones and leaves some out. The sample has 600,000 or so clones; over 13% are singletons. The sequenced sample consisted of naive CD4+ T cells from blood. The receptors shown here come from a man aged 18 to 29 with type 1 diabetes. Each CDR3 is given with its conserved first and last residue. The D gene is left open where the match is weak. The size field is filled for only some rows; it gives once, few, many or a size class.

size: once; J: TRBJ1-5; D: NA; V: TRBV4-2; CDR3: CASSQVMLQSSNQPQHF; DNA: TGTGCCAGCAGCCAAGTGATGCTCCAGTCTAGCAATCAGCCCCAGCATTTT
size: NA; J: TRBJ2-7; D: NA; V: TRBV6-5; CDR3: CASSGLSYEQYF; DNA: TGTGCCAGCAGCGGACTTTCCTACGAGCAGTACTTC
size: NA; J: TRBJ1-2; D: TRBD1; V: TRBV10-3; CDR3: CAISAGGVYGYTF; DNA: TGTGCCATCAGCGCAGGGGGGGTCTATGGCTACACCTTC
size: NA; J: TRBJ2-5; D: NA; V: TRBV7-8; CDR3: CASSLTPQTQYF; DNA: TGTGCCAGCAGCCTAACTCCACAGACCCAGTACTTC
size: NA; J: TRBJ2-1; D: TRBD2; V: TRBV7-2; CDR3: CASRQPVAGGPNEQFF; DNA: TGTGCCAGCAGGCAACCCGTAGCGGGGGGGCCAAATGAGCAGTTCTTC
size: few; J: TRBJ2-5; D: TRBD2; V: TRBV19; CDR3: CASSMATSGLQETQYF; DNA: TGTGCCAGTAGTATGGCTACTAGCGGGTTACAAGAGACCCAGTACTTC
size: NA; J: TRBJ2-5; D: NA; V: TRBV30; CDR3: CAWSVTQETQYF; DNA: TGTGCCTGGAGTGTTACGCAAGAGACCCAGTACTTC
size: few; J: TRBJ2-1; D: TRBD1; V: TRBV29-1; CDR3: CSVGSRGPGNEQFF; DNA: TGCAGCGTTGGGTCGAGGGGGCCGGGCAATGAGCAGTTCTTC
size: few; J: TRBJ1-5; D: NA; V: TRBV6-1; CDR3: CASSDTELSNQPQHF; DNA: TGTGCCAGCAGTGATACGGAACTAAGCAATCAGCCCCAGCATTTT
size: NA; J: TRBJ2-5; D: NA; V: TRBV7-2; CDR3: CASSLSGPRLETQYF; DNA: TGTGCCAGCAGCCTCTCCGGGCCAAGGCTGGAGACCCAGTACTTC
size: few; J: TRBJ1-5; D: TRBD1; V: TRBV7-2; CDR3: CASSLTGGNQPQHF; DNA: TGTGCCAGCAGCCTTACAGGGGGCAATCAGCCCCAGCATTTT
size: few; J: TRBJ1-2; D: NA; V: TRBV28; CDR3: CASSFPAENYGYTF; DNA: TGTGCCAGCAGTTTCCCGGCAGAAAACTATGGCTACACCTTC
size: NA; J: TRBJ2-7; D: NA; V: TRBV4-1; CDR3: CASSQVDSYRQYF; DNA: TGCGCCAGCAGCCAAGTGGACTCTTATAGGCAGTACTTC
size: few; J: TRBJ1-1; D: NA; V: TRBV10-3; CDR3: CASSRGADTEAFF; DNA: TGTGCCTCCTCGCGGGGCGCGGACACTGAAGCTTTCTTT
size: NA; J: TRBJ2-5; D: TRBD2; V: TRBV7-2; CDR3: CASSLWGVGPGAGGETQYF; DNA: TGTGCCAGCAGCTTATGGGGCGTCGGGCCAGGAGCGGGGGGAGAGACCCAGTACTTC
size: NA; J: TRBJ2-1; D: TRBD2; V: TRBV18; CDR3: CASSPGTSGSNEQFF; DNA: TGTGCCAGCTCACCGGGGACTAGCGGGAGCAATGAGCAGTTCTTC
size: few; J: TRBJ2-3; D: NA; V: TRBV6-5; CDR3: CASSYSQALPTDTQYF; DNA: TGTGCCAGCAGTTACTCTCAGGCCCTCCCCACAGATACGCAGTATTTT
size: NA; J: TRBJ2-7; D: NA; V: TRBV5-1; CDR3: CASSLGQAAYEQYF; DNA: TGCGCCAGCAGCTTGGGGCAGGCCGCCTACGAGCAGTACTTC
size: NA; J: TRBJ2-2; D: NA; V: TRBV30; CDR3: CAWSRAHTGELFF; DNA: TGTGCCTGGAGTAGGGCCCACACCGGGGAGCTGTTTTTT
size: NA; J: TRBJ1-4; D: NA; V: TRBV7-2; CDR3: CASSLGQGPTRKLFF; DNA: TGTGCCAGCAGCTTAGGGCAGGGCCCGACGCGGAAACTGTTTTTT
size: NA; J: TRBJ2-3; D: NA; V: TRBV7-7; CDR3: CASSPNRGTDTQYF; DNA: TGTGCTAGCAGCCCAAATCGGGGGACAGATACGCAGTATTTT
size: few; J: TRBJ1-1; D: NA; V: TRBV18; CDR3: CASSPPPGEETEAFF; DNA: TGTGCCAGCTCACCACCGCCGGGGGAGGAAACTGAAGCTTTCTTT
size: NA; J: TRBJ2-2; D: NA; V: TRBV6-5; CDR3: CASRRTNTGELFF; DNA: TGTGCCAGCAGGAGGACGAACACCGGGGAGCTGTTTTTT
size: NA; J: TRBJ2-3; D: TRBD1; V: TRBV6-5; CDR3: CASSIQGRQPQYF; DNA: TGTGCCAGCAGTATACAGGGGCGCCAGCCCCAGTATTTT
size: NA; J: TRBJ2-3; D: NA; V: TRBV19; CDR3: CASSTSHGDTQYF; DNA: TGTGCCAGTAGTACCTCACATGGAGATACGCAGTATTTT
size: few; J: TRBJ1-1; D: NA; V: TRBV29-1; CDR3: CSVVFGRSVEAFF; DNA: TGCAGCGTTGTTTTTGGCAGGTCGGTTGAAGCTTTCTTT
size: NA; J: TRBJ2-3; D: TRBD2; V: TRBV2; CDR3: CATGGLAATDTQYF; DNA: TGTGCCACCGGCGGACTAGCTGCCACAGATACGCAGTATTTT
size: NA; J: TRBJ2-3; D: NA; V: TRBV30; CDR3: CAWGRADTQYF; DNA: TGTGCCTGGGGACGAGCAGATACGCAGTATTTT
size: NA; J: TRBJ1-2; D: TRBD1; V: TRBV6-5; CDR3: CASTPLDRMDYGYTF; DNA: TGTGCCAGCACTCCTTTGGACAGGATGGACTATGGCTACACCTTC
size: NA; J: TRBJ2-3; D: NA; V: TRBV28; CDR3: CASSSVTDTQYF; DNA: TGTGCCAGCAGTTCTGTAACAGATACGCAGTATTTT
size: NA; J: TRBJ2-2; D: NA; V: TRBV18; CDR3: CASSPMGPVTGELFF; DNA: TGTGCCAGCTCACCAATGGGCCCGGTGACCGGGGAGCTGTTTTTT
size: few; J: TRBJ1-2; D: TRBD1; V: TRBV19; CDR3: CASSQRQGGGYTF; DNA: TGTGCCAGTAGCCAGCGACAGGGTGGCGGCTACACCTTC
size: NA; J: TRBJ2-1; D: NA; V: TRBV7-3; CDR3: CASNKGGLVDEQFF; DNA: TGTGCCAGCAACAAGGGGGGCCTCGTGGATGAGCAGTTCTTC
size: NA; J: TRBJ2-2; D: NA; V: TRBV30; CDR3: CAWRWGVVTGELFF; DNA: TGTGCCTGGAGGTGGGGTGTGGTTACCGGGGAGCTGTTTTTT
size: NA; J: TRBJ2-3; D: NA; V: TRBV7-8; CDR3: CASSLSGALSPYF; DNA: TGTGCCAGCAGCTTATCTGGGGCTCTATCTCCGTATTTT
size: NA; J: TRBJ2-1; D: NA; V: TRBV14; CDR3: CASSENRVSNEQFF; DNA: TGTGCCAGCAGCGAGAACAGGGTATCCAATGAGCAGTTCTTC
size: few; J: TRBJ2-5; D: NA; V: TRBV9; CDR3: CASSVDPGDQETQYF; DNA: TGTGCCAGCAGCGTAGACCCGGGGGACCAAGAGACCCAGTACTTC
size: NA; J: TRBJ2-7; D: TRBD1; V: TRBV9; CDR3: CASSVSTRGHEQYF; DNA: TGTGCCAGCAGCGTATCGACCAGGGGGCACGAGCAGTACTTC
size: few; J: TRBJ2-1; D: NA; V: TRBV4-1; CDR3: CASSQFLGYNEQFF; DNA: TGCGCCAGCAGCCAATTCCTCGGTTACAATGAGCAGTTCTTC
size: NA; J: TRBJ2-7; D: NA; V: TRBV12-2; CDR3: CASRSAPKRLANSYEQYF; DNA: TGTGCAAGTCGCTCAGCCCCAAAAAGGCTAGCGAACTCCTACGAGCAGTACTTC
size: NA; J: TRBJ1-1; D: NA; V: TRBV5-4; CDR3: CASSSGGVAFF; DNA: TGTGCCAGCAGCTCCGGGGGTGTGGCTTTCTTT
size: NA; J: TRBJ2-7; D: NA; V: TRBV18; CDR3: CASSPSSGFHEQYF; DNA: TGTGCCAGCTCACCATCGTCAGGGTTCCACGAGCAGTACTTC
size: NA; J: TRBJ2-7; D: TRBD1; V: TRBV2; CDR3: CASSFTRQGASYEQYF; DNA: TGTGCCAGCAGTTTTACTAGACAGGGGGCATCCTACGAGCAGTACTTC
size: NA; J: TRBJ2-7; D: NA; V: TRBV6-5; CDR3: CASTGARYYEQYF; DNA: TGTGCCAGCACTGGGGCCAGGTACTACGAGCAGTACTTC
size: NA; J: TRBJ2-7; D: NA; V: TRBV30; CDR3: CAWSVIGSYEQYF; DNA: TGTGCCTGGAGTGTAATCGGGTCCTACGAGCAGTACTTC
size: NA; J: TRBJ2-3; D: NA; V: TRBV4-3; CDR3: CASSQPGTDTQYF; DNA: TGCGCCAGCAGCCAACCTGGCACAGATACGCAGTATTTT
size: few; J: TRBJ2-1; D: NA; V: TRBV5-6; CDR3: CASSWERDEQFF; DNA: TGTGCCAGCAGCTGGGAGAGAGATGAGCAGTTCTTC
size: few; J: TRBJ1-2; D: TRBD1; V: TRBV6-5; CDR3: CASSYSSTGDGYGYTF; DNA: TGTGCCAGCAGTTACTCGAGTACAGGGGACGGCTATGGCTACACCTTC
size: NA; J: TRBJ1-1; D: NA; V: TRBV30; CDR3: CAWGGFGGTEAFF; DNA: TGTGCCTGGGGGGGATTTGGCGGGACTGAAGCTTTCTTT
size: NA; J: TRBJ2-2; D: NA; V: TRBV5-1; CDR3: CASSLRAGSTGELFF; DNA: TGCGCCAGCAGCTTGAGGGCAGGGAGCACCGGGGAGCTGTTTTTT
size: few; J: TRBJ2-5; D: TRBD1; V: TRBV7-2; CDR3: CASSPDRGWETQYF; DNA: TGTGCCAGCAGCCCCGACAGGGGGTGGGAGACCCAGTACTTC
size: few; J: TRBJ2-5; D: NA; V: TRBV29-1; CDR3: CSARLGQETQYF; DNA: TGCAGCGCTCGACTCGGACAAGAGACCCAGTACTTC
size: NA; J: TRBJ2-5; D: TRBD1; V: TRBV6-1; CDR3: CASSEAMGTVQETQYF; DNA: TGTGCCAGCAGTGAAGCGATGGGGACAGTCCAAGAGACCCAGTACTTC
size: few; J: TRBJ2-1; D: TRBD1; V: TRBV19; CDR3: CASSIIGTGLDEQFF; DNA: TGTGCCAGTAGTATAATCGGGACAGGTCTCGATGAGCAGTTCTTC
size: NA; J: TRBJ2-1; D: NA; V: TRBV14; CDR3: CASSLNAYNEQFF; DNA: TGTGCCAGCAGCTTAAACGCCTACAATGAGCAGTTCTTC
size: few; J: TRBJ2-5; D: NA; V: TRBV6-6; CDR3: CASSPYRETQYF; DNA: TGTGCCAGCAGTCCTTACCGGGAGACCCAGTACTTC
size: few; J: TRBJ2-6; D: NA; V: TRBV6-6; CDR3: CASSSGANVLTF; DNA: TGTGCCAGCAGTTCTGGGGCCAACGTCCTGACTTTC
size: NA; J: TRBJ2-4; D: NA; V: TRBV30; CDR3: CAWSSWLAKNIQYF; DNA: TGTGCCTGGAGTTCATGGCTAGCCAAAAACATTCAGTACTTC
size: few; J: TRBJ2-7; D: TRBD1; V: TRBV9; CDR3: CASSVAGTGSPLSYEQYF; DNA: TGTGCCAGCAGCGTAGCTGGGACAGGATCCCCGCTCTCCTACGAGCAGTACTTC